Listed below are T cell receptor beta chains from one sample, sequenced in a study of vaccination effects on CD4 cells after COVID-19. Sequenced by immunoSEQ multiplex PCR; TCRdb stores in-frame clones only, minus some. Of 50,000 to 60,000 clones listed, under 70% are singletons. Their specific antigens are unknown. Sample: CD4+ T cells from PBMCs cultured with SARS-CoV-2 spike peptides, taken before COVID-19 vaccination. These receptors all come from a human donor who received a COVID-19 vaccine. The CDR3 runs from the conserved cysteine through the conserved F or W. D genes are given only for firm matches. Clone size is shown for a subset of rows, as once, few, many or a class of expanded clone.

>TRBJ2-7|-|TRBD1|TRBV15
TGTGCCACCAGCAGATCGGGACAGGGTTCGCGCGAGCAGTACTTC
CATSRSGQGSREQYF
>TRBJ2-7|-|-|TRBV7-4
TGTGCCAGCAGCGGACCCCGGGACTCCGAGCAGTACTTC
CASSGPRDSEQYF
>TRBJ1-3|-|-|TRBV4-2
TGTGCCAGCAGCCAAGATCCGGGACTTTCTGGAAACACCATATATTTT
CASSQDPGLSGNTIYF
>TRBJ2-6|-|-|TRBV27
TGTGCCAGCAGTTTTTATGTTTCTGGGGCCAACGTCCTGACTTTC
CASSFYVSGANVLTF
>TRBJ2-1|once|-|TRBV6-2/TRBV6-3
TGTGCCAGCAGTACCACGTGGCGGGCCTACAATGAGCAGTTCTTC
CASSTTWRAYNEQFF
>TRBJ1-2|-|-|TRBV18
TGTGCCAGCTCACCAAAGGAGAAGGGGTATGGCTACACCTTC
CASSPKEKGYGYTF
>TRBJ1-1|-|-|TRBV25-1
TGTGCCAGCAGTGAGGACTTCACTGAAGCTTTCTTT
CASSEDFTEAFF
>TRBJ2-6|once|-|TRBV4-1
TGCGCCAGCAGCCAAGGGCGGGCAACGGGGGGGGCCAACGTCCTGACTTTC
CASSQGRATGGANVLTF
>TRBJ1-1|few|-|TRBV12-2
TGTGCAAGTCGCTTAGCAAGATGGGACAGGGGGCCTGAAGCTTTCTTT
CASRLARWDRGPEAFF
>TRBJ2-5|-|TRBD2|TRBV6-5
TGTGCCAGCAGAAGTGGGGGGGACGAGACCCAGTACTTC
CASRSGGDETQYF
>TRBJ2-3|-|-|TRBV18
TGTGCCAGCTCAGGAAGAGGAGGAGATACGCAGTATTTT
CASSGRGGDTQYF
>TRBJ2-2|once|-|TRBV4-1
TGCGCCAGCAGCCTCCGGGCCTCGGCCGGGGAGCTGTTTTTT
CASSLRASAGELFF
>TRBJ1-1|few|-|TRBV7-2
TGTGCCAGCCGCGGGGTGAACACTGAAGCTTTCTTT
CASRGVNTEAFF
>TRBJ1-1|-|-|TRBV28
TGTGCCAGCAGTTTTTATCTGGAGGAGGCTTTCTTT
CASSFYLEEAFF
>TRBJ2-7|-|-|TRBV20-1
TGCAGTGTCGCCCAGTACGAGCAGTACTTC
CSVAQYEQYF
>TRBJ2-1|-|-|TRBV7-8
TGTGCCAGCAGCTTGGTCCTAGCGAGCTCCTACAATGAGCAGTTCTTC
CASSLVLASSYNEQFF
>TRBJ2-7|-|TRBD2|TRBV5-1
TGCGCCAGCAGCCCCGGGACTAGCGGTTACGAGCAGTACTTC
CASSPGTSGYEQYF
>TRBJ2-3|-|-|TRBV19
TGTGCCAGTAGTCAGTACACAGATACGCAGTATTTT
CASSQYTDTQYF
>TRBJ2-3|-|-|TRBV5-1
TGCGCCAGCAGCTTGACCAACACAGATACGCAGTATTTT
CASSLTNTDTQYF
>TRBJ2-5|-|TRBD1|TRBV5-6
TGTGCCAGCAGCCCTGGGACAGAAGAGACCCAGTACTTC
CASSPGTEETQYF
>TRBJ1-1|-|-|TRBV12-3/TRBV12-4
TGTGCCAGCAGCTATCACAAGGGCGGGGCTTTCTTT
CASSYHKGGAFF
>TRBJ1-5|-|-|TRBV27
TGTGCCAGCAGCCGCCCGGGCCAGCCCCAGCATTTT
CASSRPGQPQHF
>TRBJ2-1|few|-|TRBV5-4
TGTGCCAGCAGCTCGGGTACGAGGGGAACCTACAATGAGCAGTTCTTC
CASSSGTRGTYNEQFF
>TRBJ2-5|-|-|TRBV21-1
TGTGCCAGCAGCATCCGGGACAGGGGGGTAGGAGAGACCCAGTACTTC
CASSIRDRGVGETQYF
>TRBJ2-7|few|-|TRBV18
TGTGCCAGCTCACCAGTCCAGCAGGGCGAGCAGTACTTC
CASSPVQQGEQYF
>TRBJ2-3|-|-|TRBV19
TGTGCCAGTAGTATAGACCCCGTTGGGAGTACGCAGTATTTT
CASSIDPVGSTQYF
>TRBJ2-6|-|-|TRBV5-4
TGTGCCAGCAGCTGGGCCGGGACACACGTCTCTGGGGCCAACGTCCTGACTTTC
CASSWAGTHVSGANVLTF
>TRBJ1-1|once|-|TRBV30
TGTGCCTGGAGTGTGGGAAGGGACACTGAAGCTTTCTTT
CAWSVGRDTEAFF
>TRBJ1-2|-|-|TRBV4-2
TGTGCCAGCAGCCTGAACAGGCGGGCTATTGTCCCCACCTTC
CASSLNRRAIVPTF
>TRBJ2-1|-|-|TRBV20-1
TGCAGTGCCCAGACAGTCCATGAGCAGTTCTTC
CSAQTVHEQFF
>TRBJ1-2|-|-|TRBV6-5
TGTGCCAGCAGTTTAACAGGACTTCTTCGCTACACCTTC
CASSLTGLLRYTF
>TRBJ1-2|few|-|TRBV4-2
TGTGCCAGCAGCCAAGGGGCTCGGGGGGGAGACTATGGCTACACCTTC
CASSQGARGGDYGYTF
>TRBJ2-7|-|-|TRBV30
TGTGCCTGGAGTAACGGACTGTATACCTACGAGCAGTACTTC
CAWSNGLYTYEQYF
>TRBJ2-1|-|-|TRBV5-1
TGCGCCAGCAGCTTGCTCGGGACATACGGGTCCGAATCCTACAATGAGCAGTTCTTC
CASSLLGTYGSESYNEQFF
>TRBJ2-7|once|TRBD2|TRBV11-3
TGTGCCAGCAGCGAAGAAGCGGGGTCCGAGCAGTACTTC
CASSEEAGSEQYF
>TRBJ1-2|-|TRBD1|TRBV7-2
TGTGCCAGCAGCCCAGGACAGGTTGTGGATGGCTACACCTTC
CASSPGQVVDGYTF
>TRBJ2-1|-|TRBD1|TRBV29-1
TGCAGCGTTGAGGGACAGGGATTAGGAGAGCAGTTCTTC
CSVEGQGLGEQFF
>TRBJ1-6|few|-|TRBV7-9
TGTGCCAGCAGCTTAGGTGTGTCTTGGGAGTACTCACCCCTCCACTTT
CASSLGVSWEYSPLHF
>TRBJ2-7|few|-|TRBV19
TGTGCCAGTAGCCACTGGGCAGGGAATGTCTACGAGCAGTACTTC
CASSHWAGNVYEQYF
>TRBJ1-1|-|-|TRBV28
TGTGCCAGCAGCCCCCTCACCCCCAAGAACACTGAAGCTTTCTTT
CASSPLTPKNTEAFF
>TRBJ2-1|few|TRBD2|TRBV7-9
TGTGCCAGCAGTTTCATCGGACTAGCGGGGGGGTACAATGAGCAGTTCTTC
CASSFIGLAGGYNEQFF
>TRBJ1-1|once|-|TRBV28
TGTGCCAGCAGTCCCCTCCTTCGGCGGGCTGAAGCTTTCTTT
CASSPLLRRAEAFF